Listed here is a single T cell receptor beta chain. The antigen is not known. CDR1 and CDR2 (germline): MNHNS, SASEGT. The CDR3 covers 14 residues. V trimming: 3 bases; J trimming: 4 bases; junction bases outside the gene matches: 4. The sample is drawn from a study of OX40 agonist ivuxolimab in advanced cancers. Study results and caveats: Dosing at 0.1 to 3.0 mg/kg was accompanied by clonal expansion of CD4+ and CD8+ blood T cells by week 6.

Method: immunoSEQ multiplex PCR; TCRdb's copy keeps in-frame clones and lacks some. The sample has roughly 66,000 clones; 75% to 90% are singletons. Sample: CD4+ or CD8+ T cells sorted from blood, taken in a trial of the OX40 agonist ivuxolimab. V is TRBV6-1 and J is TRBJ2-7; the match to TRBD1 covers 9 bases. The receptor comes from an adult with an advanced solid tumor such as melanoma, head and neck, liver or kidney cancer. As DNA, the CDR3 is TGTGCCAGCAGTGATTGGGGACAGGGTTACGAGCAGTACTTC. Translated: CASSDWGQGYEQYF.